These 25 T cell receptor beta chains came from one sample sequenced in a study of blood T cell repertoires in COVID-19. Data came from immunoSEQ multiplex PCR; TCRdb stores just in-frame clones and leaves some out. The sample consists of some 300,000 clones, 70% to 90% of them appearing once. Specimen: peripheral blood. These receptor sequences come from a woman aged 45-65 years with COVID-19, enrolled during active disease.

DNA of the CDR3: TGTGCCAGCCTCGACAGTGCAACTAATGAAAAACTGTTTTTT. The encoded protein is CASLDSATNEKLFF. The chain is built from TRBV6-5 and TRBJ1-4; D might be TRBD1 (5 bases). This CDR3 has 14 amino acids. Germline V gene data show CDR1 as MNHEY and CDR2 as SVGAGI. Trimming took off 8 bases at V and 0 bases at J, with 10 bases between the two ends.

The chain carries TRBV7-2 and TRBJ1-1, with D uncertain. V gave up 2 bases and J gave up 8 bases, with 12 bases separating them. CDR3 length: 13 residues. CDR1 is SGHTA, CDR2 FQGNSA, per germline. CDR3 DNA sequence: TGTGCCAGCAGCTTAACGGGAGGAATAGAAGCTTTCTTT. Translating gives CASSLTGGIEAFF.

This chain joins TRBV7-2 and TRBJ2-7; 8 bases match TRBD2. J was trimmed by 6 bases and V by 5 bases; bases with no gene match: 9. The germline CDR1 and CDR2 sequences are SGHTA and FQGNSA. The CDR3 covers 14 residues. The CDR3 sequence: CASSPRAGALEQYF. CDR3 in DNA: TGTGCCAGCAGCCCCCGAGCGGGAGCTCTCGAGCAGTACTTC.

Only one count was recorded for this clone. The chain has TRBV27 and TRBJ1-5, with a weak D call TRBD1 (6 bases). The CDR3 has 17 residues. Germline CDR1 and CDR2: MNHEY and SMNVEV (reference sequence). Trimming removed 5 bases at V and 2 bases at J, with 19 bases between. CDR3 DNA: TGTGCCAGCAGTACGCGGCCGCTAGGGGGGGGCAATCAGCCCCAGCATTTT. Encoded protein: CASSTRPLGGGNQPQHF.

The chain has TRBV7-2 and TRBJ1-2; 9 bases map to TRBD1. Germline CDR1 is SGHTA and CDR2 is FQGNSA. With V trimmed by 6 bases and J by 0 bases, 5 bases remained unmatched. The CDR3 covers 15 residues. The CDR3 DNA is TGTGCCAGCAGATTACAGGGGGCCTCTAACTATGGCTACACCTTC. It is translated as CASRLQGASNYGYTF.

This chain links TRBV9 with TRBJ2-3, with a tentative D call TRBD2 (5 bases). Germline lookup yields CDR1 SGDLS and CDR2 YYNGEE. The V and J ends lost 0 bases and 4 bases respectively, with 15 bases between them. This CDR3 contains 16 residues. CDR3 residues: CASSVAGNKRADTQYF. The DNA of the CDR3 is TGTGCCAGCAGCGTAGCGGGAAATAAGAGGGCAGATACGCAGTATTTT. Full variable domain (remainder filled in from reference TRBV9 and TRBJ2-3): DSGVTQTPKHLITATGQRVTLRCSPRSGDLSVYWYQQSLDQGLQFLIQYYNGEERAKGNILERFSAQQFPDLHSELNLSSLELGDSALYFCASSVAGNKRADTQYFGPGTRLTVL.

This chain uses TRBV11-2 with TRBJ2-7; D ambiguous. V lost 5 bases to trimming and J lost 3 bases, with 14 bases between them. In germline, CDR1 is SGHAT, CDR2 FQNNGV. This CDR3 comprises 14 residues. The DNA of the CDR3 is TGTGCCAGCAGCCCCCCGGCTACTATCTACGAGCAGTACTTC. It is translated as CASSPPATIYEQYF.

This rearrangement joins TRBV7-2 to TRBJ1-2, with 10 bases aligning to TRBD1. The CDR3 runs to 14 residues. Germline loops: CDR1 SGHTA, CDR2 FQGNSA. V gave up 4 bases and J gave up 7 bases; unmatched junction bases: 6. The chain's CDR3 is CASSWRQGARGYTF. For the CDR3, the DNA is TGTGCCAGCAGCTGGAGACAGGGGGCGCGTGGCTACACCTTC.

This chain joins TRBV20-1 and TRBJ1-1, with TRBD1 as a possible D gene (6 bases). The length of the CDR3 is 14 residues. The germline V gene encodes CDR1 DFQATT and CDR2 SNEGSKA (reference sequence). V lost 3 bases, J lost 1 base, and 12 bases lay in between. The CDR3 DNA reads TGCAGTGCTAGTAGACCCAGGGGGAACACTGAAGCTTTCTTT. Translating it yields CSASRPRGNTEAFF.

This rearrangement joins TRBV30 to TRBJ1-2, with D perhaps TRBD1 (6 bases). CDR3 length: 13 amino acids. V was cut by 2 bases and J by 3 bases, with 10 bases left in between. Looked up from germline, CDR1 is GTSNPN and CDR2 is SVGIG (reference sequence). CDR3 nucleotide sequence: TGTGCCTGGAGTCCAGACAGGTACTATGGCTACACCTTC. Translated, it gives CAWSPDRYYGYTF.

A single count supports this clone. V is TRBV16 and J is TRBJ2-7, with 7 nucleotides matching TRBD2. V shed 2 bases and J 7 bases; nucleotides not matched to a gene: 5. The CDR3 has 13 amino acids. The germline V gene encodes CDR1 KGHSY and CDR2 FQNENV. DNA of the CDR3: TGTGCCAGCAGCCAAGTGGCGGGGGTTGAGCAGTACTTC. This gives the protein CASSQVAGVEQYF.

V is TRBV3-1 (or the pseudogene TRBV3-2) and J is TRBJ2-1; no definite D call. This CDR3 has 12 residues. V lost 2 bases, J lost 8 bases, and 7 bases lay in between. Germline assignment: CDR1 LGHDT and CDR2 YNNKEL (reference sequence). CDR3 sequence (DNA): TGTGCCAGCAGCCAATTAGTCCATGAGCAGTTCTTC. Translating it yields CASSQLVHEQFF.

V and J are TRBV6-4 and TRBJ2-4, with D perhaps matching TRBD2 (6 bases). This CDR3 comprises 17 residues. Germline CDR1 and CDR2: MRHNA and SNTAGT. Trimming removed 0 bases at V and 2 bases at J, with 14 bases between. CDR3 DNA: TGTGCCAGCAGTGACTCCATAAGGACTACGACCAAAAACATTCAGTACTTC. This gives the protein CASSDSIRTTTKNIQYF.

This sequence joins TRBV5-1 and TRBJ1-2, with D perhaps matching TRBD1 (6 bases). V lost 2 bases to trimming and J lost 0 bases, with 11 bases between them. The CDR3 spans 15 residues. Germline-derived CDR1 and CDR2 are SGHRS and YFSETQ. CDR3 in DNA: TGCGCCAGCAGCTTACAGGGAGTAGCTAACTATGGCTACACCTTC. It yields the protein CASSLQGVANYGYTF. Variable domain in full (rest from reference TRBV5-1 and TRBJ1-2): KAGVTQTPRYLIKTRGQQVTLSCSPISGHRSVSWYQQTPGQGLQFLFEYFSETQRNKGNFPGRFSGRQFSNSRSEMNVSTLELGDSALYLCASSLQGVANYGYTFGSGTRLTVV.

This chain joins TRBV6-5 and TRBJ1-5; TRBD1 might be the D (6 bases). In germline, CDR1 is MNHEY, CDR2 SVGAGI. V lost 6 bases and J lost 7, with 16 bases in between. This CDR3 comprises 14 residues. DNA of the CDR3: TGTGCCAGCAGGGGGGCGGGGGGACGGCAGCCCCAGCATTTT. It codes for CASRGAGGRQPQHF.

J is TRBJ2-5 and V is TRBV7-8; D might be TRBD1 (5 bases). Germline values: CDR1 SGHVS, CDR2 FQNEAQ. The V end was cut by 2 bases, the J end by 1 base, with 14 bases between. The CDR3 spans 16 residues. The DNA for the CDR3 is TGTGCCAGCAGCTTACTCGCAGGGATGAGCCAAGAGACCCAGTACTTC. Residues: CASSLLAGMSQETQYF.

V is TRBV7-8 and J is TRBJ1-1; D not certain. V lost 5 bases, J lost 1 base, and 11 bases lay in between. Germline CDR1 SGHVS, CDR2 FQNEAQ. There are 14 residues in the CDR3. The CDR3 protein is CASSPGLGNTEAFF. In DNA form, the CDR3 reads TGTGCCAGCAGCCCCGGACTGGGGAACACTGAAGCTTTCTTT. Drawing the rest from reference TRBV7-8 and TRBJ1-1, the complete variable domain is GAGVSQSPRYKVAKRGQDVALRCDPISGHVSLFWYQQALGQGPEFLTYFQNEAQLDKSGLPSDRFFAERPEGSVSTLKIQRTQQEDSAVYLCASSPGLGNTEAFFGQGTRLTVV.

The J gene is TRBJ1-2, the V gene TRBV14; D not certain. Trimming stripped 4 bases from V and 5 bases from J, with 8 bases between. Germline V gene lookup returns CDR1 SGHDN and CDR2 FVKESK. CDR3 length: 12 amino acids. DNA for the CDR3: TGTGCCAGCAGCCCACACAGATATGGCTACACCTTC. Residues: CASSPHRYGYTF.

The chain recombines TRBV12-3 or TRBV12-4 with TRBJ1-3; D gene uncertain. The ends were cut back, 5 bases at V and 5 bases at J, with 4 bases in the middle. The CDR3 has 11 amino acids. The CDR3 region has the DNA TGTGCCAGCAGTGCGAGAAACACCATATATTTT. This gives the protein CASSARNTIYF.

V usage is TRBV6-1 and J usage is TRBJ1-2; no clear D. The ends were cut back, 2 bases at V and 3 bases at J, with 10 bases in the middle. Germline V CDR1 and CDR2: MNHNS, SASEGT. This CDR3 comprises 14 residues. CDR3 loop: CASSEIYAYYGYTF. The CDR3 bases are TGTGCCAGCAGTGAAATTTACGCGTACTATGGCTACACCTTC.

V gene TRBV4-2 combines with J gene TRBJ1-1; 7 bases fit TRBD1. CDR3 length: 15 amino acids. Germline-derived CDR1 and CDR2 are LGHNA and YNFKEQ. Trimming at V came to 3 bases and at J to 3 bases, leaving 7 bases not matched to a gene. The CDR3 loop is CASSHRRQGDTEAFF. CDR3 DNA sequence: TGTGCCAGCAGCCACCGCCGACAGGGTGACACTGAAGCTTTCTTT.

For the CDR3, the DNA is TGTGCCAGCAGCCAAGGCAGGGGTCGGGGCTATGGCTACACCTTC. It yields the protein CASSQGRGRGYGYTF. The chain joins TRBV3-1 (or the pseudogene TRBV3-2) to TRBJ1-2; possible D gene TRBD1, 6 bases. This CDR3 comprises 15 residues. CDR1 is LGHDT, CDR2 YNNKEL, per germline (reference sequence). The ends were cut back, 1 base at V and 4 bases at J, with 13 bases in the middle.

The rearrangement joins TRBV7-2 to TRBJ2-7, with TRBD2 identical over 7 bases. Germline values: CDR1 SGHTA, CDR2 FQGNSA. This CDR3 comprises 15 residues. V dropped 2 bases and J dropped 6; count of bases not matched to a gene: 10. The CDR3 loop reads CASSLRGRAGGEQYF. DNA for the CDR3: TGTGCCAGCAGCTTACGTGGGAGGGCCGGAGGCGAGCAGTACTTC.

This sequence joins TRBV20-1 and TRBJ1-1; 7 nucleotides line up with TRBD1. The V gene end was trimmed by 3 bases and the J gene end by 0 bases; junction bases not matched to a gene: 13. The V gene's germline CDR1 is DFQATT and CDR2 SNEGSKA (reference sequence). The CDR3 is 17 amino acids. The CDR3 DNA reads TGCAGTGCTAGTCGCAGAGGACAGGTTAATATGAACACTGAAGCTTTCTTT. Translation: CSASRRGQVNMNTEAFF.

This clone was recorded only once. V gene TRBV2 combines with J gene TRBJ1-1, with TRBD1 matching over 11 bases. The trim removed 6 bases at V and 5 bases at J, leaving 5 bases unmatched. The CDR3 consists of 14 residues. Germline V lookup: CDR1 SNHLY, CDR2 FYNNEI. The CDR3 DNA reads TGTGCCAGCAGCGTGGACAGGGGGCGAACTGAAGCTTTCTTT. It translates to CASSVDRGRTEAFF.